These T cell receptor beta chains were read from a single sample in a study of T cells in localized non-small cell lung cancer. Using immunoSEQ multiplex PCR, the repertoire was profiled, and TCRdb retains in-frame clones only, with some absent. The sample includes approximately 43,000 clones, 86% seen only once; the top ten take less than 9%. The specimen comprised peripheral blood, sampled before any cancer treatment. The receptors come from a woman between 18 and 50 years old with stage III lung adenocarcinoma. Each CDR3 is given with its conserved first and last residue. A D gene is named only where the DNA matches it firmly.

j_call	v_call	d_call	cdr3_nt	cdr3_aa
TRBJ1-6	TRBV19	NA	TGTGCCAGTAGTAACCAGGGCTTGAATTCACCCCTCCACTTT	CASSNQGLNSPLHF
TRBJ2-1	TRBV7-8	TRBD2	TGTGCCAGCAGCTTGAGGCGGGGGGGCCACAATGAGCAGTTCTTC	CASSLRRGGHNEQFF
TRBJ2-7	TRBV7-9	NA	TGTGCCAGCAGCCCGGACAAGGCCTACGAGCAGTACTTC	CASSPDKAYEQYF
TRBJ2-1	TRBV7-2	TRBD1	TGTGCCAGCAGCTTCTCTGACAGGGGTGAGCAGTTCTTC	CASSFSDRGEQFF
TRBJ1-5	TRBV4-1	NA	TGCGCCAGCAGCCCTAGGGACGTAGAACAGCCCCAGCATTTT	CASSPRDVEQPQHF
TRBJ2-7	TRBV7-3	NA	TGTGCCAGCAGCTTAATGGAGGGGGCCTACTACGAGCAGTACTTC	CASSLMEGAYYEQYF
TRBJ1-2	TRBV6-6	NA	TGTGCCAGCAGTTCCTATGGACAGACCCTCTATGGCTACACCTTC	CASSSYGQTLYGYTF
TRBJ1-2	TRBV9	TRBD1	TGTGCCAGCAGCCCAGGGGGAGGGTTGGGCTATGGCTACACCTTC	CASSPGGGLGYGYTF
TRBJ1-4	TRBV4-1	NA	TGCGCCAGCAGCCGACAGACTGCAACTAATGAAAAACTGTTTTTT	CASSRQTATNEKLFF
TRBJ2-5	TRBV2	TRBD1	TGTGCCAGCAGTGCCGGGACAGGGATGGAGACCCAGTACTTC	CASSAGTGMETQYF